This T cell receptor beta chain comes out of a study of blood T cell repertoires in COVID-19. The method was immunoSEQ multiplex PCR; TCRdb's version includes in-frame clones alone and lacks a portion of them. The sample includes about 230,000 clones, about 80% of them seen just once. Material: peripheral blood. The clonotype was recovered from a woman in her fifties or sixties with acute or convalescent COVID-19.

In DNA, the CDR3 is TGTGCCAGCAGTCCCCGCCCCGACTCCGGGACTAGCGGGACTAGGGATACGCAGTATTTT. It codes for CASSPRPDSGTSGTRDTQYF. The J gene is TRBJ2-3, the V gene TRBV27, with 13 bases matching TRBD2. V was pared by 5 bases and J by 6 bases, with 20 bases of the junction left unmatched. This CDR3 has 20 residues. Per the germline V gene, CDR1 is MNHEY and CDR2 is SMNVEV (reference sequence).